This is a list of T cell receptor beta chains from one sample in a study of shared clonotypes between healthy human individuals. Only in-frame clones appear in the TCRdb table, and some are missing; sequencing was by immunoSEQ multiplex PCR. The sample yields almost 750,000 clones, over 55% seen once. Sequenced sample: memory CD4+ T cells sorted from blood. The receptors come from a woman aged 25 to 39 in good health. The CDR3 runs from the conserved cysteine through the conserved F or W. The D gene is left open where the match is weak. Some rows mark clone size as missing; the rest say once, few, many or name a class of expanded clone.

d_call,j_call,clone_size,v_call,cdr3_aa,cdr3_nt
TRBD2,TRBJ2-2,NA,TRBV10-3,CAIRYSSGNTGELFF,TGTGCCATCAGATATTCTAGCGGAAACACCGGGGAGCTGTTTTTT
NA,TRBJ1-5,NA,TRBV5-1,CASSLGGGDQHF,TGCGCCAGCAGCTTGGGAGGAGGCGACCAGCATTTT
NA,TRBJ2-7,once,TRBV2,CASSADNEQYF,TGTGCCAGCAGCGCAGATAACGAGCAGTACTTC
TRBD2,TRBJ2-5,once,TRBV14,CASSQDQGGRAEETQYF,TGTGCCAGCAGCCAAGATCAGGGCGGGAGGGCCGAAGAGACCCAGTACTTC
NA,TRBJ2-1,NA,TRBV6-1,CASSETSYNEQFF,TGTGCCAGCAGTGAAACTAGTTACAATGAGCAGTTCTTC
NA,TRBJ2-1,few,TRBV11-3,CASSLVGGLQFF,TGTGCCAGCAGCTTAGTGGGGGGCCTGCAGTTCTTC
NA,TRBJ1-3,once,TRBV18,CASSPPSEPGNTIYF,TGTGCCAGCTCACCCCCCTCTGAGCCTGGAAACACCATATATTTT
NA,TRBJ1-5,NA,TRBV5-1,CASRPGAGYDSNQPQHF,TGCGCCAGCAGACCGGGGGCCGGTTACGATAGCAATCAGCCCCAGCATTTT
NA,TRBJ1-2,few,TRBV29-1,CSASDQNYGYTF,TGCAGCGCCTCCGACCAGAACTATGGCTACACCTTC
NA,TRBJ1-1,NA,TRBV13,CASKKGPVTEAFF,TGTGCCAGCAAGAAGGGGCCGGTCACTGAAGCTTTCTTT
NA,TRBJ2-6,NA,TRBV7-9,CASSLNRYPGANVLTF,TGTGCCAGCAGCCTGAACAGGTATCCTGGGGCCAACGTCCTGACTTTC
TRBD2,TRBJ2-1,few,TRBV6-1,CASSEWSSGSRDEQFF,TGTGCCAGCAGTGAATGGTCTAGCGGGAGTAGGGATGAGCAGTTCTTC
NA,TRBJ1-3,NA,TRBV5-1,CASSGIGSRAGNTIYF,TGCGCCAGCAGCGGGATCGGGTCCCGGGCCGGAAACACCATATATTTT
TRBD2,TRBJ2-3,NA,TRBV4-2,CASSQDWAGGVTDTQYF,TGTGCCAGCAGCCAAGATTGGGCGGGAGGCGTAACAGATACGCAGTATTTT
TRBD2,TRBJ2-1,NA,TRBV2,CASRGEGWDEQFF,TGTGCCAGCAGGGGGGAGGGTTGGGATGAGCAGTTCTTC
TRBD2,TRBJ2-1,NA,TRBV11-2,CASSPGDGGRSYNEQFF,TGTGCCAGCAGCCCAGGCGATGGCGGGAGATCCTACAATGAGCAGTTCTTC
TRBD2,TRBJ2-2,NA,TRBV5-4,CASSLAGLAANTGELFF,TGTGCCAGCAGCTTGGCGGGACTAGCGGCGAACACCGGGGAGCTGTTTTTT
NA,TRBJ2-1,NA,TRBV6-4,CASTKDGSSYNEQFF,TGTGCCAGCACCAAGGACGGGAGCTCCTACAATGAGCAGTTCTTC
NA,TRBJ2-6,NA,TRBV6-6,CASSWATAGANVLTF,TGTGCCAGCAGTTGGGCGACAGCCGGGGCCAACGTCCTGACTTTC
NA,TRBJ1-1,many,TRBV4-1,CASSQGFGGQSNTEAFF,TGCGCCAGCAGCCAAGGGTTTGGGGGACAATCGAACACTGAAGCTTTCTTT
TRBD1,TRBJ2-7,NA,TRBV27,CASSLTGSYEQYF,TGTGCCAGCAGTTTGACAGGGAGCTACGAGCAGTACTTC
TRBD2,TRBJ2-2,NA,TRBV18,CASSPNPSGANTGELFF,TGTGCCAGCTCACCTAATCCTAGCGGGGCGAACACCGGGGAGCTGTTTTTT
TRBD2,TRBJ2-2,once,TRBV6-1,CASSGGTSGRGRSGELFF,TGTGCCAGCAGTGGCGGGACTAGCGGGAGGGGGAGGTCCGGGGAGCTGTTTTTT
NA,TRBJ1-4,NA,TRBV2,CASSPRASNEKLFF,TGTGCCAGCAGTCCGCGGGCCTCAAATGAAAAACTGTTTTTT
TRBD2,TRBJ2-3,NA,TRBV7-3,CASSFSGSADTQYF,TGTGCCAGCAGCTTTAGCGGGAGCGCAGATACGCAGTATTTT
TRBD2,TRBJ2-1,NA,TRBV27,CASRPGGTSGTTEQFF,TGTGCCAGCAGGCCTGGAGGGACTAGCGGGACAACTGAGCAGTTCTTC
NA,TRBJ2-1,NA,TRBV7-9,CASSYWEGRDYNEQFF,TGTGCCAGCAGCTACTGGGAAGGCCGGGATTACAATGAGCAGTTCTTC
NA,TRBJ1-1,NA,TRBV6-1,CASRLTSGDTEAFF,TGTGCCAGCAGACTGACCTCCGGGGACACTGAAGCTTTCTTT
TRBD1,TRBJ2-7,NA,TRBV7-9,CASSWGDRDSYEQYF,TGTGCCAGCTCCTGGGGGGACAGGGACTCCTACGAGCAGTACTTC
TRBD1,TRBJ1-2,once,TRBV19,CASSIDRTGGKGYTF,TGTGCCAGTAGTATAGACCGGACAGGGGGTAAAGGCTACACCTTC
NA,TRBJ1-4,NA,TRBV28,CASSGRIGALNEKLFF,TGTGCCAGCAGTGGACGTATAGGGGCCCTAAATGAAAAACTGTTTTTT
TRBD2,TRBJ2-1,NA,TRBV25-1,CASSGLAGVNEQFF,TGTGCCAGCAGTGGACTAGCGGGAGTGAATGAGCAGTTCTTC
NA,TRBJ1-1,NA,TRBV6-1,CASTDSKKGNTEAFF,TGTGCCAGCACAGACAGTAAGAAGGGGAACACTGAAGCTTTCTTT
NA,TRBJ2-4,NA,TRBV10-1,CASSESGQNIQYF,TGCGCCAGCAGTGAGTCAGGCCAAAACATTCAGTACTTC
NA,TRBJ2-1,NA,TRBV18,CASSPDPGYNEQFF,TGTGCCAGCTCTCCCGACCCGGGGTACAATGAGCAGTTCTTC
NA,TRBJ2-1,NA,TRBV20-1,CSVGYNEQFF,TGCAGTGTTGGCTACAATGAGCAGTTCTTC
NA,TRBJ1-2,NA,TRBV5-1,CASSLEGDRGYTF,TGCGCCAGCAGCTTGGAAGGGGATCGAGGCTACACCTTC
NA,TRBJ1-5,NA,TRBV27,CASSPRQSNQPQHF,TGTGCCAGCAGTCCCCGACAGAGCAATCAGCCCCAGCATTTT
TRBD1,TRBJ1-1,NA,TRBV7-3,CASSLTGGTEAFF,TGTGCCAGCAGTTTAACAGGGGGCACTGAAGCTTTCTTT
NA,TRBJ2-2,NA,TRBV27,CASSLSVGTGELFF,TGTGCCAGCAGTTTATCGGTGGGGACCGGGGAGCTGTTTTTT
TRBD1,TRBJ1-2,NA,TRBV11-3,CASSLSLTGASGYTF,TGTGCCAGCAGCTTGAGCCTGACAGGGGCCAGTGGCTACACCTTC
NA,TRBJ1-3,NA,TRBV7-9,CASSLGHLSSGNTIYF,TGTGCCAGCAGCTTGGGACATCTCAGCTCTGGAAACACCATATATTTT
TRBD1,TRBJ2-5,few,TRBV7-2,CASARTGGRETQYF,TGTGCCAGCGCCAGGACAGGGGGTCGGGAGACCCAGTACTTC
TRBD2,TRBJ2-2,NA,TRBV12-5,CASGLLAGGPNTGELFF,TGTGCTAGTGGTTTGCTAGCGGGAGGGCCTAACACCGGGGAGCTGTTTTTT
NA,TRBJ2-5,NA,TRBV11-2,CASSLARVQETQYF,TGTGCCAGCAGCTTAGCCAGGGTACAAGAGACCCAGTACTTC
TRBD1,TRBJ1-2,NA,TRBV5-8,CASSLVRTGAGSGYTF,TGTGCCAGCAGCTTGGTCCGGACAGGGGCAGGGTCTGGCTACACCTTC
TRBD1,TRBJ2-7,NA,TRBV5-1,CASSLGQGIEQYF,TGCGCCAGCAGCTTGGGACAGGGGATTGAGCAGTACTTC
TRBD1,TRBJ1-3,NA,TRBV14,CASSFHRGENTIYF,TGTGCCAGCAGCTTTCACAGGGGTGAAAACACCATATATTTT
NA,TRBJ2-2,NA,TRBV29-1,CSAGRGEGNTGELFF,TGCAGCGCGGGTAGGGGGGAGGGCAACACCGGGGAGCTGTTTTTT